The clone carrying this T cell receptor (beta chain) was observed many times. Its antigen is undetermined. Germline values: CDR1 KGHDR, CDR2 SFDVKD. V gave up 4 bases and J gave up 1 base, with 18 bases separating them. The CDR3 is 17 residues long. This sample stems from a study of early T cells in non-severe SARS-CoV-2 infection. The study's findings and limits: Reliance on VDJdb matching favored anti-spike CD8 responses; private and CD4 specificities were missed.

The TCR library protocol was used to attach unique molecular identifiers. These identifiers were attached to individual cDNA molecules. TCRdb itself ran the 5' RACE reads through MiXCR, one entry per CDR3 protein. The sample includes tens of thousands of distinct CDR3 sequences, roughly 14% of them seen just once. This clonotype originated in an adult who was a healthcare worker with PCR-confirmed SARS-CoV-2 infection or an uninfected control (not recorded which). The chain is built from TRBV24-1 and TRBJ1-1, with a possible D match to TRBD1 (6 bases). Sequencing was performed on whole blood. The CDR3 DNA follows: TGTGCCACCAGTGACCGGGTGGGTAGGGGGTCGAACACTGAAGCTTTCTTT. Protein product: CATSDRVGRGSNTEAFF.